This entry concerns a single T cell receptor beta chain. The CDR3 is 14 amino acids. Germline CDR1 reads MGHRA; CDR2 reads YSYEKL. Trimming stripped 5 bases from V and 2 bases from J, with 12 bases between. Cohort placement rested on clinical history that participants reported themselves. These data are taken from a study of blood T cell repertoires in COVID-19. Original methodology: Nucleated cell number was recorded as an estimate derived from reference gene primer amplification. TCRdb's copy holds only in-frame clones and misses some; the assay was immunoSEQ multiplex PCR. Clone size and the V and J calls come from that table; the DNA yielded D and trimming. The sample includes a few hundred thousand clones, around 91% of them seen just once.

The TCR sequence derives from a man younger than 35 who had recovered from COVID-19. The V gene is TRBV4-1, the J gene TRBJ1-1; D is unclear. Material: PBMCs or T cells enriched from blood (not recorded which). Here the CDR3 reads CASSNNPYNTEAFF. CDR3 sequence (DNA): TGCGCCAGCAGCAATAACCCCTACAACACTGAAGCTTTCTTT.